The rows below give T cell receptor beta chains drawn from one sample of a study of blood T cell repertoires in COVID-19. This table comes from immunoSEQ multiplex PCR, and its TCRdb copy is limited to in-frame clones, with some not included. The sample has more than 350,000 clones, around 87% seen once. The sequencing input was PBMCs or T cells enriched from blood (not recorded which). The receptors shown here come from a man between 18 and 35 years old who had recovered from COVID-19. The CDR3 runs from the conserved cysteine through the conserved F or W. D genes are given only for firm matches. Clone size is shown for a subset of rows, as once, few, many or a class of expanded clone.

J gene	clone size	D gene	V gene	CDR3 DNA	CDR3 protein
TRBJ2-1	once	TRBD2	TRBV14	TGTGCCAGCAGCCAAGTTTCGCTAGCGGGAATGAATGAGCAGTTCTTC	CASSQVSLAGMNEQFF
TRBJ2-7	-	-	TRBV3-1/TRBV3-2	TGTGCCAGCAGCCAAGCTCCGTTTGCCTACGAGCAGTACTTC	CASSQAPFAYEQYF
TRBJ2-6	-	TRBD2	TRBV5-1	TGCGCCAGCAGCCCCCGGGGGGGTTTAGGAGTCCTGACTTTC	CASSPRGGLGVLTF
TRBJ1-4	few	TRBD1	TRBV11-2	TGTGCCAGCAGCTTAGAATCCGTTGGGGCCGGGACAGCCAATGAAAAACTGTTTTTT	CASSLESVGAGTANEKLFF
TRBJ2-3	once	-	TRBV11-3	TGTGCCAGCAGCTTTGGAGGGGGCCGAGAAGATACGCAGTATTTT	CASSFGGGREDTQYF
TRBJ2-7	-	TRBD2	TRBV5-3	TGTGCCAGAAGCTGGACTAGCGGGGGCTCGAGCTCCTACGAGCAGTACTTC	CARSWTSGGSSSYEQYF
TRBJ2-2	-	-	TRBV28	TGTGCCAGCAGTTCTAGACAGAGACCCCGTCGCGGGGAGCTGTTTTTT	CASSSRQRPRRGELFF
TRBJ2-2	few	TRBD1	TRBV19	TGTGCCAGTAGTATAGTTCTGGGACAGGGCACCGGGGAGCTGTTTTTT	CASSIVLGQGTGELFF
TRBJ2-1	-	-	TRBV11-2	TGTGCCAGCAGCTTAGTCAGGGGCAGCGGGGTCTTC	CASSLVRGSGVF
TRBJ2-2	-	TRBD1	TRBV2	TGTGCCAGCAGTAGACAGGGGGCGGCCGGGGAGCTGTTTTTT	CASSRQGAAGELFF
TRBJ1-2	-	TRBD1	TRBV7-9	TGTGCCAGCATCGTAACCGGGACAGCTAACTATGGCTACACCTTC	CASIVTGTANYGYTF
TRBJ2-3	-	-	TRBV15	TGTGCCACCAGCAGAGTCACAGGGATCACAGATACGCAGTATTTT	CATSRVTGITDTQYF
TRBJ2-7	-	TRBD2	TRBV25-1	TGTGCCAGCAGTGAGGGGAGCGGGGGGGCCTACGAGCAGTACTTC	CASSEGSGGAYEQYF
TRBJ1-5	-	-	TRBV12-3/TRBV12-4	TGTGCCAGCAGTTTAGCCAGGAATCAGCCCCAGCATTTT	CASSLARNQPQHF
TRBJ2-7	once	-	TRBV6-5	TGTGCCAGCACCTCGTTAGGGCGGGACGAGCAGTACTTC	CASTSLGRDEQYF
TRBJ1-1	-	-	TRBV6-5	TGTGCCAGCAGTTCCTCAGGGCGGAGGTCAGAAGCTTTCTTT	CASSSSGRRSEAFF
TRBJ1-2	few	TRBD1	TRBV25-1	TGTGCCAGCAGTGAGGACAGGGGTGTTGGCTACACCTTC	CASSEDRGVGYTF
TRBJ1-6	-	-	TRBV27	TGTGCCAGCTCACGTGGGGGCAATTCACCCCTCCACTTT	CASSRGGNSPLHF
TRBJ1-2	-	TRBD1	TRBV5-1	TGCGCCAGCAGCCTTGACAGGGAGGTCACCTTC	CASSLDREVTF
TRBJ1-1	-	-	TRBV5-1	TGCGCCAGCAGCACCCTCGGGGGGAGCCAGGCGAACACTGAAGCTTTCTTT	CASSTLGGSQANTEAFF
TRBJ2-2	once	-	TRBV5-1	TGCGCCAGCACCCCACAGAGAAACACCGGGGAGCTGTTTTTT	CASTPQRNTGELFF
TRBJ1-2	-	-	TRBV10-3	TGTGCCATCAGTGAGAACGGGGGGCAAGGCTACACCTTC	CAISENGGQGYTF
TRBJ1-1	-	TRBD1	TRBV5-1	TGCGCCAGCAGCTGGGACAGGGTCATGAACACTGAAGCTTTCTTT	CASSWDRVMNTEAFF
TRBJ2-3	-	TRBD2	TRBV5-4	TGTGCCAGCAGCCTCTTACTAGCGGGAGACATAGATACGCAGTATTTT	CASSLLLAGDIDTQYF
TRBJ2-5	-	TRBD2	TRBV3-1/TRBV3-2	TGTGCCAGCAGCTTCATAGCGGGGGGGAAAGAGACCCAGTACTTC	CASSFIAGGKETQYF
TRBJ2-7	-	-	TRBV10-3	TGTGCCATCAGTGATAGGCAGACTCTTCTTGAGCAGTACTTC	CAISDRQTLLEQYF
TRBJ2-1	-	TRBD1	TRBV27	TGTGCCAGCAGACCTTTGACAGGGGGCCGTATCGGTGAGCAGTTCTTC	CASRPLTGGRIGEQFF
TRBJ1-1	-	-	TRBV13	TGTGCCAGCAGCTTACAGGGCAGGGGCACTGAAGCTTTCTTT	CASSLQGRGTEAFF
TRBJ2-1	-	TRBD2	TRBV6-5	TGTGCCACCGGGGTAATTCTAGCGGTCAATGAGCAGTTCTTC	CATGVILAVNEQFF
TRBJ2-1	-	TRBD2	TRBV9	TGTGCCAGCAGCGGACTCCTGGCGGGAGGCTACAATGAGCAGTTCTTC	CASSGLLAGGYNEQFF
TRBJ1-5	-	-	TRBV19	TGTGCCGGGGGCGATCAGCCCCAGCATTTT	CAGGDQPQHF
TRBJ1-5	-	TRBD1	TRBV18	TGTGCCAGCTCACCACCGAACAGGGGAGAAAATCAGCCCCAGCATTTT	CASSPPNRGENQPQHF
TRBJ2-3	-	TRBD2	TRBV6-1	TGTGCCAGCAGTGACCCGGGACTAGCCACAGATACGCAGTATTTT	CASSDPGLATDTQYF
TRBJ2-7	-	TRBD2	TRBV14	TGTGCCAGCAGCCAGTGGTTGGGACTAGGTTCTTACGAGCAGTACTTC	CASSQWLGLGSYEQYF
TRBJ2-7	-	-	TRBV3-1/TRBV3-2	TGTGCCAGCAGCCACTTGGGCCGATCCTACGAGCAGTACTTC	CASSHLGRSYEQYF
TRBJ2-3	-	TRBD2	TRBV7-3	TGTGCCAGCAGCTCGGGGACTAGCGGGGGTACAGATACGCAGTATTTT	CASSSGTSGGTDTQYF
TRBJ2-7	-	TRBD1	TRBV29-1	TGCAGCGCACGAAAATCCGGGACAGGGCCCGAGCAGTACTTC	CSARKSGTGPEQYF
TRBJ2-3	-	-	TRBV28	TGTGCCAGCAGTTTATCAGGGCCGTTGGATACGCAGTATTTT	CASSLSGPLDTQYF
TRBJ1-1	-	TRBD1	TRBV5-1	TGCGCCAGCAGCCAGACAGGGCAGAACACTGAAGCTTTCTTT	CASSQTGQNTEAFF
TRBJ2-3	-	TRBD2	TRBV7-2	TGTGCCAGCAGCTCGGGACTAGCGGGTGTTCTGGGAGATACGCAGTATTTT	CASSSGLAGVLGDTQYF
TRBJ1-2	-	TRBD1	TRBV28	TGTGCCATTGGGATGGACAGGAACTATGGCTACACCTTC	CAIGMDRNYGYTF
TRBJ1-4	-	TRBD1	TRBV25-1	TGTGCCAGCGTGGGACAGGTTAATGAAAAACTGTTTTTT	CASVGQVNEKLFF
TRBJ1-1	-	-	TRBV25-1	TGTGCCAGCTCCTCACAGGGCTTTAGATCTCGGGGCACTGAAGCTTTCTTT	CASSSQGFRSRGTEAFF
TRBJ2-1	few	-	TRBV9	TGTGCCAGCAGCGCCGTCCGGACCCCAGGGAATGAGCAGTTCTTC	CASSAVRTPGNEQFF
TRBJ2-1	-	-	TRBV29-1	TGCAGCGTTGAAGGGTGGGAGCGATCGAATGAGCAGTTCTTC	CSVEGWERSNEQFF
TRBJ2-5	-	-	TRBV3-1/TRBV3-2	TGTGCCAGCAGCCCCTCCGGCACAGTGAAGACCCAGTACTTC	CASSPSGTVKTQYF